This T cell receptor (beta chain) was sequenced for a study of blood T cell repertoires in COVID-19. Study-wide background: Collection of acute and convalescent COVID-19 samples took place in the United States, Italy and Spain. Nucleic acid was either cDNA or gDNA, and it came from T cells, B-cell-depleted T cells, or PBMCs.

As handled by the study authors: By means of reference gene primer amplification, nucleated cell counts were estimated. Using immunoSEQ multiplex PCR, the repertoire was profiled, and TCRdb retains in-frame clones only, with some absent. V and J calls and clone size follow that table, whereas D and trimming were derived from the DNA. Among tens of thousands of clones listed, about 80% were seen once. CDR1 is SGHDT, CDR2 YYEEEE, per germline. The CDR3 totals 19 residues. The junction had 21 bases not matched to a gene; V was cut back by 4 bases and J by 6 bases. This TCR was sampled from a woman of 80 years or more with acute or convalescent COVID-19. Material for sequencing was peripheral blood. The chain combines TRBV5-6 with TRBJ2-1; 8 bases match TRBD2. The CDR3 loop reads CASSKRLGLVGRGGNEQFF. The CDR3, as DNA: TGTGCCAGCAGCAAAAGACTGGGACTAGTTGGGCGAGGGGGCAATGAGCAGTTCTTC.